The T cell receptor (beta chain) described here comes from a study of shared clonotypes between healthy human individuals. The sample holds a few counts of this clone. Germline CDR1 is SGHDT and CDR2 is YYEEEE. CDR3 length equals 15 residues. Unmatched junction bases numbered 6, after V lost 5 bases and J lost 3 bases. Method: immunoSEQ multiplex PCR; TCRdb's copy keeps in-frame clones and lacks some. The top ten hold 11% of the sample, which has roughly 220,000 clones, approximately 70% seen once. The sequencing input was memory CD4+ T cells sorted from blood. Subset described: CD45RA-negative fraction. The J gene is TRBJ2-3, the V gene TRBV5-6; 10 bases are shared with TRBD1. This TCR came from a man aged 25-45 years in good health. In nucleotides, the CDR3 is TGTGCCAGCAGGCCTAGGGACAGGGGTACAGATACGCAGTATTTT. Its protein product is CASRPRDRGTDTQYF. The variable domain in full, with the rest retrieved from reference TRBV5-6 and TRBJ2-3, is DAGVTQSPTHLIKTRGQQVTLRCSPKSGHDTVSWYQQALGQGPQFIFQYYEEEERQRGNFPDRFSGHQFPNYSSELNVNALLLGDSALYLCASRPRDRGTDTQYFGPGTRLTVL.